One and the same sample provided the 3 T cell receptor beta chains below, sequenced in a study of shared clonotypes between healthy human individuals. Repertoires were generated with immunoSEQ multiplex PCR, while TCRdb's copy carries only in-frame clones and drops some. The sample yields hundreds of thousands of clones, around 73% seen once. The sequencing input was memory CD4+ T cells sorted from blood. Subset specified: CD45RA-negative fraction. The receptor set was obtained from a woman aged 25 to 45 in good health.

The chain recombines TRBV5-4 with TRBJ2-7, with TRBD2 matching 7 bases. This CDR3 contains 16 residues. The V gene end was trimmed by 0 bases and the J gene end by 10 bases; junction bases not matched to a gene: 16. Germline V lookup: CDR1 SGHNT, CDR2 YYREEE (reference sequence). The CDR3 DNA sequence: TGTGCCAGCAGCTTGGTCGGGAGCGGGATCGACCAGAAACAGTACTTC. This codes for CASSLVGSGIDQKQYF.

There are a few counts of this clone. This chain joins TRBV7-9 and TRBJ1-4; maybe TRBD1 (5 bases). Germline V gene sequence: CDR1 SEHNR, CDR2 FQNEAQ (reference sequence). The CDR3 runs to 15 residues. Trimming shortened V by 4 bases and J by 4 bases, and 13 bases separated the two germline ends. The CDR3 loop is CASSSKGWGNEKLFF. In nucleotides, the CDR3 is TGTGCCAGCAGCTCAAAGGGGTGGGGTAATGAAAAACTGTTTTTT.

This sequence joins TRBV4-2 and TRBJ1-3; TRBD1 aligns across 11 bases. This CDR3 is built from 14 residues. J was trimmed by 8 bases and V by 4 bases; bases with no gene match: 4. Germline V CDR1 and CDR2: LGHNA, YNFKEQ. The chain's CDR3 is CASSPGQGADTIYF. The CDR3 bases are TGTGCCAGCAGCCCCGGACAGGGGGCCGACACCATATATTTT.